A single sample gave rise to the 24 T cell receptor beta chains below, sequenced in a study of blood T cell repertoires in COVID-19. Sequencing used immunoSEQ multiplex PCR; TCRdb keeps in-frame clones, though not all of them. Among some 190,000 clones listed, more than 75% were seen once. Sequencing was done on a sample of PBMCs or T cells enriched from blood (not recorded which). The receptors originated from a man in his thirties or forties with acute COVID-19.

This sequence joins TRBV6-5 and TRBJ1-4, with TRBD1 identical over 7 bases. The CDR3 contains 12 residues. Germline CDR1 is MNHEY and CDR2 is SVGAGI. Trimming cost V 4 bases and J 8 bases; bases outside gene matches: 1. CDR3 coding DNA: TGTGCCAGCAGTTCGGACAGGGAAAAACTGTTTTTT. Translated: CASSSDREKLFF.

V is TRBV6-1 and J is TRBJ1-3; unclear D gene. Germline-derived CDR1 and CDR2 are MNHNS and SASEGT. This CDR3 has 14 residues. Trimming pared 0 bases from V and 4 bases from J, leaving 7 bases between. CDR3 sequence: CASSEAIQGNTIYF. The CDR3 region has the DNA TGTGCCAGCAGTGAAGCGATACAGGGAAACACCATATATTTT.

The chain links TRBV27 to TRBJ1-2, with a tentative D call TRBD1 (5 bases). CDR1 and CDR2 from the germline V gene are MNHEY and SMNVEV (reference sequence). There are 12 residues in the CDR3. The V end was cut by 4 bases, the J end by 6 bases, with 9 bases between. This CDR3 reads CASSSGRNGYTF. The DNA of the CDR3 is TGTGCCAGCAGTTCAGGGAGGAATGGCTACACCTTC.

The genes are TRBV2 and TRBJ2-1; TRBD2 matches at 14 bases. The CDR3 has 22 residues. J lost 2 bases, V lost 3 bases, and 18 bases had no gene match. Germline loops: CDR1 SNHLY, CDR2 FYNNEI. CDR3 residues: CASSDSIPGTSGGILTYNEQFF. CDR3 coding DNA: TGTGCCAGCAGTGATAGTATCCCGGGGACTAGCGGGGGTATACTTACCTACAATGAGCAGTTCTTC.

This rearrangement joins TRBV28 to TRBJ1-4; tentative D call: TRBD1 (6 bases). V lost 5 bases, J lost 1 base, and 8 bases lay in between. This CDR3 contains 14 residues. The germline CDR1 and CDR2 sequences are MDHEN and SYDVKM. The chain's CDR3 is CASSLRGTNEKLFF. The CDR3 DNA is TGTGCCAGCAGTCTCAGGGGAACTAATGAAAAACTGTTTTTT.

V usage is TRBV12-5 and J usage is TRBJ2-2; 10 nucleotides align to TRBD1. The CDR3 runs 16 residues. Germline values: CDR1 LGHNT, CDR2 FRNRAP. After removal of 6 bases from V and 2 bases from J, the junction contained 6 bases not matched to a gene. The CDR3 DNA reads TGTGCTAGTGGCCCCGGGACAGGGGTAAACACCGGGGAGCTGTTTTTT. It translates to CASGPGTGVNTGELFF.

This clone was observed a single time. In nucleotides, the CDR3 is TGCGCCAGCAGTGGACTGGTTAGCACAGATACGCAGTATTTT. As protein: CASSGLVSTDTQYF. The chain uses TRBV5-1 and TRBJ2-3; perhaps TRBD2 as D (5 bases). Trimming cost V 5 bases and J 0 bases, with 10 bases left between them. The CDR3 covers 14 residues. CDR1 and CDR2 (germline): SGHRS, YFSETQ.

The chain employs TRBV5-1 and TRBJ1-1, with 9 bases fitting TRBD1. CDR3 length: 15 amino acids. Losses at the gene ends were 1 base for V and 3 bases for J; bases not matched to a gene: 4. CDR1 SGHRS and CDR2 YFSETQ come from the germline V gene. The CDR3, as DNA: TGCGCCAGCAGCTTGTCTGGACAGGGGCACACTGAAGCTTTCTTT. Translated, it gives CASSLSGQGHTEAFF.

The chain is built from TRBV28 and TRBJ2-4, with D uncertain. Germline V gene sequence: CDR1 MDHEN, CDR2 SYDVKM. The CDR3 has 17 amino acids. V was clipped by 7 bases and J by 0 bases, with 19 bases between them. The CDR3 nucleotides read TGTGCCAGCACCAACCGCCCCGGTGAGCTAGCCAAAAACATTCAGTACTTC. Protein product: CASTNRPGELAKNIQYF.

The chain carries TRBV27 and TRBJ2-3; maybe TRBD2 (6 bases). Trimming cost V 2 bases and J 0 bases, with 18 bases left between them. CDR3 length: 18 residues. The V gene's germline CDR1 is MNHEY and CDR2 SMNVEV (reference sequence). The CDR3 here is CASSLEGWGLQSTDTQYF. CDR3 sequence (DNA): TGTGCCAGCAGTTTAGAGGGATGGGGACTTCAAAGCACAGATACGCAGTATTTT.

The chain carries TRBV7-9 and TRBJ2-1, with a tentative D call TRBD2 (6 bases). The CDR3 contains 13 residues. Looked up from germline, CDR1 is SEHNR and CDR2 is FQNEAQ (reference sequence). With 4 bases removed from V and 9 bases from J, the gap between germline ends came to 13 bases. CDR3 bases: TGTGCCAGCAGCTCCAGGCGGGAAAGTGAGCAGTTCTTC. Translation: CASSSRRESEQFF.

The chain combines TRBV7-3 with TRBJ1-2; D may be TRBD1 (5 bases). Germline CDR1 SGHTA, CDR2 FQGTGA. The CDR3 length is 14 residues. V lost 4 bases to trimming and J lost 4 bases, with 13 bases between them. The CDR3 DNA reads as TGTGCCAGCAGCTCCGGTCAGGGCGGCTATGGCTACACCTTC. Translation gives CASSSGQGGYGYTF.

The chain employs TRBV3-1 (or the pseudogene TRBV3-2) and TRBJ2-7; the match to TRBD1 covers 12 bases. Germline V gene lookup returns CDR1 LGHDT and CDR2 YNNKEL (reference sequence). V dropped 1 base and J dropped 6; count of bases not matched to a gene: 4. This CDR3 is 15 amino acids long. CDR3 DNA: TGTGCCAGCAGCCAAGGGGGGACAGGGGGCGGCGAGCAGTACTTC. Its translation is CASSQGGTGGGEQYF.

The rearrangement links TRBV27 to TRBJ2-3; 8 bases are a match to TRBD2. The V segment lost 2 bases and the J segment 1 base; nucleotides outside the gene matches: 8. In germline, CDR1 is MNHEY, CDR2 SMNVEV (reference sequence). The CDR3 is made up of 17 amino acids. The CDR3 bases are TGTGCCAGCAGTTTAAGTCCGGGGGGGGGTGGCACAGATACGCAGTATTTT. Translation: CASSLSPGGGGTDTQYF.

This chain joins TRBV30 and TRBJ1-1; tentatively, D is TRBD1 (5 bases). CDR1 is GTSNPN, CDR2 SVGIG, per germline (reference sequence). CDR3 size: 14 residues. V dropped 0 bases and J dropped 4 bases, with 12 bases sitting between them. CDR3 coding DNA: TGTGCCTGGAGTGTAAGTGGGGGGGGCACTGAAGCTTTCTTT. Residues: CAWSVSGGGTEAFF.

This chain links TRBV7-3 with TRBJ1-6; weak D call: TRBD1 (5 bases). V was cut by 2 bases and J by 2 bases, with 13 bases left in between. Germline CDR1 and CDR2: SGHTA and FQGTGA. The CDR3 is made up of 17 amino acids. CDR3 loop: CASSLQPRGPYNSPLHF. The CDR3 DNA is TGTGCCAGCAGCTTACAACCTAGGGGCCCCTATAATTCACCCCTCCACTTT.

The CDR3 region is CASSLSGSKAEQYF. CDR3 in DNA: TGTGCCAGCAGTCTAAGCGGGTCGAAGGCCGAGCAGTACTTC. The V gene is TRBV3-1 (or the pseudogene TRBV3-2), the J gene TRBJ2-7; D perhaps matches TRBD2 (6 bases). V lost 6 bases and J 6 bases, leaving 18 bases between the germline ends. Germline CDR1 LGHDT, CDR2 YNNKEL (reference sequence). The CDR3 runs 14 residues.

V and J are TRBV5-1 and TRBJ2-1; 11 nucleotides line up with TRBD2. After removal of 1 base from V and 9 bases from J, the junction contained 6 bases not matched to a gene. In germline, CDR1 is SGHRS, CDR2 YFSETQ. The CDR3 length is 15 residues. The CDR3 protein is CASSLSLAGVSEQFF. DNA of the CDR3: TGCGCCAGCAGCTTGTCACTAGCGGGGGTCAGTGAGCAGTTCTTC.

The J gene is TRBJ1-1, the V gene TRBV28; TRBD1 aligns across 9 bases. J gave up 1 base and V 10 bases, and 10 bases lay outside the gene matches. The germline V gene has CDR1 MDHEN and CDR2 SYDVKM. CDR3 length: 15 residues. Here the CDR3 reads CAITGTGTPNTEAFF. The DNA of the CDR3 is TGTGCCATCACCGGGACAGGGACTCCGAACACTGAAGCTTTCTTT.

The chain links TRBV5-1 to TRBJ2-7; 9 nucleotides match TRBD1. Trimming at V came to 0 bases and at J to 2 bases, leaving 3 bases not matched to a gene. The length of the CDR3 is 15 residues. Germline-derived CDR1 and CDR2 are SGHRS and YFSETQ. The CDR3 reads CASSLGGTGPYEQYF. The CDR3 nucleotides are TGCGCCAGCAGCTTGGGGGGGACAGGGCCCTACGAGCAGTACTTC.

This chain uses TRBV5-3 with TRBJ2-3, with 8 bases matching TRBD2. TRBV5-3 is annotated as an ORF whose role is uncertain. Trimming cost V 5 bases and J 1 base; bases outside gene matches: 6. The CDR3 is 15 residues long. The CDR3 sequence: CARRKTSVGTDTQYF. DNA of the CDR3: TGTGCCAGAAGAAAGACTAGCGTGGGCACAGATACGCAGTATTTT.

In DNA form, the CDR3 reads TGTGCCAGCAGCCCCTCCCTAGCGGGAATCGGGGAGCTGTTTTTT. This encodes CASSPSLAGIGELFF. The chain employs TRBV9 and TRBJ2-2, with 9 bases identical to TRBD2. The CDR3 contains 15 residues. The V gene's germline CDR1 is SGDLS and CDR2 YYNGEE. Trimming cost V 4 bases and J 7 bases; bases outside gene matches: 8.

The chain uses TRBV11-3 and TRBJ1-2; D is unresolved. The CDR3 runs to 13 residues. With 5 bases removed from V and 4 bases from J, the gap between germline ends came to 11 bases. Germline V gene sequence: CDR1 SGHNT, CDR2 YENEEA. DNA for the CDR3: TGTGCCAGCAGCCCCCGGTTGCTCTATGGCTACACCTTC. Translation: CASSPRLLYGYTF.

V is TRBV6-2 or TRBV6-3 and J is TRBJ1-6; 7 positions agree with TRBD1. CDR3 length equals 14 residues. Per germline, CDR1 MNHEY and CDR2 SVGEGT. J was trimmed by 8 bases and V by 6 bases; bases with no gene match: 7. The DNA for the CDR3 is TGTGCCAGCAGCATACGGGACAGTCATTCACCCCTCCACTTT. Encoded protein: CASSIRDSHSPLHF.